These 13 T cell receptor beta chains were sequenced from one sample in a study of shared clonotypes between healthy human individuals. It was CD45RO-negative cells, positively selected for CCR7, that made up naive CD8 cells, with terminally differentiated effector memory CD45RA+ cells excluded. The assay was immunoSEQ multiplex PCR, and TCRdb's table has in-frame clones only and misses some. The sample yields about 2.1 million clones, 90% to 95% seen once. Material for sequencing was naive CD8+ T cells from PBMCs. The receptor source for this set is a man aged 18 to 29 in good health. Some clones in this sample may be carry-over from other donors' samples.

The rearrangement links TRBV28 to TRBJ2-1; 13 nucleotides align to TRBD2. Looked up from germline, CDR1 is MDHEN and CDR2 is SYDVKM. The trim removed 1 base at V and 4 bases at J, leaving 13 bases unmatched. The CDR3 spans 20 residues. The chain's CDR3 is CASSLLKGDLLAGGYNEQFF. In nucleotides, the CDR3 is TGTGCCAGCAGTTTATTAAAGGGCGACTTACTAGCGGGAGGGTACAATGAGCAGTTCTTC.

This rearrangement joins TRBV4-3 to TRBJ1-1, with 8 nucleotides matching TRBD1. Germline lookup yields CDR1 LGHNA and CDR2 YSLEER. The V gene end was trimmed by 0 bases and the J gene end by 4 bases; junction bases not matched to a gene: 13. CDR3 length equals 18 residues. This CDR3 is CASSQEAGGYEVGTEAFF. CDR3 coding DNA: TGCGCCAGCAGCCAAGAGGCAGGGGGCTATGAGGTTGGCACTGAAGCTTTCTTT.

The chain has TRBV6-1 and TRBJ2-7, with 11 bases lining up with TRBD2. Germline CDR1 and CDR2: MNHNS and SASEGT. This CDR3 contains 15 residues. With 7 bases clipped from V and 0 bases from J, the junction kept 5 bases outside the gene matches. CDR3: CASTSGRTPSYEQYF. CDR3 nucleotides: TGTGCCAGCACTAGCGGGAGGACCCCCTCCTACGAGCAGTACTTC.

The rearrangement uses TRBV28 and TRBJ2-7; TRBD1 matches at 7 bases. Losses at the gene ends were 6 bases for V and 13 bases for J; bases not matched to a gene: 12. The CDR3 totals 12 residues. CDR1 and CDR2 (germline): MDHEN, SYDVKM. The CDR3, as DNA: TGTGCCAGCAGCCAAAATCCGGGACAGACATACTTC. Translated: CASSQNPGQTYF.

The chain carries TRBV27 and TRBJ2-7, with D perhaps being TRBD1 or TRBD2 (5 bases each). The germline CDR1 and CDR2 sequences are MNHEY and SMNVEV (reference sequence). The CDR3 extends over 14 amino acids. The V and J ends lost 5 bases and 3 bases respectively, with 14 bases between them. Here the CDR3 DNA reads TGTGCCAGCAGTCCATCAGCTGGGGGCTACGAGCAGTACTTC. Protein sequence: CASSPSAGGYEQYF.

The chain employs TRBV4-3 and TRBJ2-7; D perhaps matches TRBD2 (6 bases). V was trimmed by 4 bases and J by 3 bases, leaving 25 bases between them. Per the germline V gene, CDR1 is LGHNA and CDR2 is YSLEER. The CDR3 is 18 residues long. CDR3 region: CASSLKPSGDLEVYEQYF. The CDR3 DNA is TGCGCCAGCAGCCTCAAACCCTCCGGGGACTTGGAGGTCTACGAGCAGTACTTC.

The V call is TRBV27, the J call TRBJ2-1, with TRBD1 matching 7 bases. J was trimmed by 3 bases and V by 5 bases; bases with no gene match: 10. The CDR3 contains 16 residues. CDR1 and CDR2 from the germline V gene are MNHEY and SMNVEV (reference sequence). The DNA of the CDR3 is TGTGCCAGCAGTATCCCTCTGAGGGGGCTCTACAATGAGCAGTTCTTC. Protein sequence: CASSIPLRGLYNEQFF.

As concerns this clone: The sample holds other DNA sequences that translate to the same CDR3. This chain connects TRBV19 to TRBJ2-7, with TRBD1 identical over 9 bases. Per germline, CDR1 LNHDA and CDR2 SQIVND (reference sequence). CDR3 size: 14 residues. V dropped 3 bases and J dropped 2; count of bases not matched to a gene: 2. The CDR3 DNA is TGTGCCAGTAGTATCAGGACAGGGGCCTACGAGCAGTACTTC. This translates into CASSIRTGAYEQYF.

V usage is TRBV2 and J usage is TRBJ2-7; D may be TRBD1 (6 bases). The CDR3 consists of 15 residues. Trimming cost V 7 bases and J 2 bases, with 18 bases left between them. Germline assignment: CDR1 SNHLY and CDR2 FYNNEI. The CDR3 DNA reads as TGTGCCAGCAAAGGAGACAGGTCCTTCCCCTACGAGCAGTACTTC. Translated: CASKGDRSFPYEQYF. Looking up the rest from reference TRBV2 and TRBJ2-7 gives the full variable domain: EPEVTQTPSHQVTQMGQEVILRCVPISNHLYFYWYRQILGQKVEFLVSFYNNEISEKSEIFDDQFSVERPDGSNFTLKIRSTKLEDSAMYFCASKGDRSFPYEQYFGPGTRLTVT.

This clone was detected only once. This chain connects TRBV6-1 to TRBJ1-1; no definite D call. This CDR3 is 13 amino acids long. V lost 10 bases, J lost 5 bases, and 17 bases lay in between. Germline V lookup: CDR1 MNHNS, CDR2 SASEGT. The CDR3 reads CATLPVLGTEAFF. CDR3 sequence (DNA): TGTGCCACGCTTCCGGTTCTAGGGACTGAAGCTTTCTTT.

This clone turned up a few times. The chain is built from TRBV10-3 and TRBJ1-1; 11 bases fit TRBD1. Germline V gene lookup returns CDR1 ENHRY and CDR2 SYGVKD. CDR3 length: 13 amino acids. The V and J ends lost 10 bases and 4 bases, in that order; junction bases with no gene match: 5. The CDR3 DNA sequence: TGTGCCACCTTAGGGACAGGGGGCACTGAAGCTTTCTTT. Its protein is CATLGTGGTEAFF.

The chain employs TRBV19 and TRBJ1-2, with TRBD1 as a possible D gene (6 bases). Trimming shortened V by 8 bases and J by 6 bases, and 19 bases separated the two germline ends. The CDR3 has 14 residues. The germline gives CDR1 LNHDA, CDR2 SQIVND (reference sequence). CDR3 loop: CASRTFGGLDGYTF. CDR3 nucleotides: TGTGCCAGTCGCACCTTCGGGGGGCTAGATGGCTACACCTTC.

The V and J genes are TRBV4-1 and TRBJ1-1; D is possibly TRBD1 (5 bases). Germline loops: CDR1 MGHRA, CDR2 YSYEKL. V lost 5 bases, J lost 7 bases, and 17 bases lay in between. The length of the CDR3 is 14 residues. This chain's CDR3 is CASSEVRGGLEAFF. CDR3 nucleotide sequence: TGCGCCAGCAGCGAGGTACGGGGCGGCCTTGAAGCTTTCTTT.